This T cell receptor beta chain was identified in a study of a mutant IDH1 vaccine in newly diagnosed glioma. The table came from immunoSEQ multiplex PCR; TCRdb's copy has only in-frame clones and leaves some out. Among tens of thousands of clones, about three quarters were seen once, and the ten largest hold over 1.5%. Turning to this clone: Its antigen is undetermined.

Broader study findings: Altogether, about 93% of patients exhibited vaccine-induced immune responses. Alterations occurring in top peripheral T cell clonotypes seemed unrelated to pseudoprogression.

Specified time point: baseline, week 1 (first vaccination visit). Treatment: pre-vaccination baseline after standard-of-care therapy. Astrocytomas found in donors were new, WHO grade 3 or 4, IDH1-mutant and ATRX-lost. This sample comprised PBMCs, obtained from a glioma patient treated with radiotherapy, temozolomide or both. The TCR sequence derives from a woman aged 40 to 50 with glioma.

DNA for the CDR3: TGCGCCAGCAGCCAAGAACTAGCGGGGGGGTTCGGGGAGCTGTTTTTT. Amino acids: CASSQELAGGFGELFF. This rearrangement joins TRBV4-3 to TRBJ2-2, with 13 bases aligning to TRBD2. The CDR3 extends over 16 amino acids. Germline CDR1 and CDR2: LGHNA and YSLEER. V shed 0 bases, J shed 7 bases, and the junction held 2 bases outside the gene matches.